The 9 T cell receptor beta chains given below trace back to one sample, sequenced in a study of blood T cell repertoires in COVID-19. Sequencing used immunoSEQ multiplex PCR; TCRdb keeps in-frame clones, though not all of them. The profile shows around 180,000 clones, roughly nine tenths of them singletons. Input material: peripheral blood. The receptors here all came from a man aged 55-75 years with acute or convalescent COVID-19.

The chain carries TRBV5-4 and TRBJ2-7, with TRBD2 identical over 14 bases. The CDR3 extends over 19 amino acids. Losses at the gene ends were 4 bases for V and 2 bases for J; bases not matched to a gene: 14. Looked up from germline, CDR1 is SGHNT and CDR2 is YYREEE (reference sequence). CDR3 protein: CASSKRYPGLAGVAYEQYF. The DNA of the CDR3 is TGTGCCAGCAGCAAAAGATATCCGGGACTAGCGGGGGTCGCCTACGAGCAGTACTTC.

The rearrangement uses TRBV28 and TRBJ1-1, with a weak D call TRBD1 (5 bases). This CDR3 contains 12 residues. The germline gives CDR1 MDHEN, CDR2 SYDVKM. Trimming took off 5 bases at V and 4 bases at J, with 8 bases between the two ends. The CDR3 region is CASSSRATEAFF. The CDR3, as DNA: TGTGCCAGCAGTAGCAGGGCCACTGAAGCTTTCTTT.

In regard to this clone: Other nucleotide sequences from this sample produce the same CDR3. The CDR3 loop reads CAWSVQGTGELFF. Here the CDR3 DNA reads TGTGCCTGGAGTGTACAGGGGACCGGGGAGCTGTTTTTT. The genes are TRBV30 and TRBJ2-2, with TRBD1 matching over 7 bases. J was trimmed by 5 bases and V by 0 bases; bases with no gene match: 0. Germline CDR1 is GTSNPN and CDR2 is SVGIG (reference sequence). CDR3 length equals 13 residues.

The rearrangement links TRBV18 to TRBJ2-1; 14 bases match TRBD2. The CDR3 spans 16 residues. Germline V CDR1 and CDR2: KGHSH, LQKENI. After removal of 2 bases from V and 11 bases from J, the junction contained 8 bases not matched to a gene. The CDR3 bases are TGTGCCAGCTCACCAATTCGCAGGACTAGCGGGGGGCAGCAGTTCTTC. Protein: CASSPIRRTSGGQQFF.

This chain connects TRBV5-1 to TRBJ2-3, with 8 bases identical to TRBD2. V was pared by 3 bases and J by 0 bases, with 3 bases of the junction left unmatched. CDR3 length: 15 amino acids. Looked up from germline, CDR1 is SGHRS and CDR2 is YFSETQ. The CDR3 sequence: CASSSVAGSTDTQYF. The CDR3, as DNA: TGCGCCAGCAGCTCAGTAGCGGGAAGCACAGATACGCAGTATTTT.

The chain couples TRBV2 to TRBJ2-6; 7 nucleotides agree with TRBD1. The CDR3 is 15 residues long. Per germline, CDR1 SNHLY and CDR2 FYNNEI. V was clipped by 6 bases and J by 3 bases; unmatched bases: 5. The DNA for the CDR3 is TGTGCCAGCAGGGACAGGTTCTTTGGGGCCAACGTCCTGACTTTC. Its protein product is CASRDRFFGANVLTF. The complete variable domain, with remaining parts taken from reference TRBV2 and TRBJ2-6, reads EPEVTQTPSHQVTQMGQEVILRCVPISNHLYFYWYRQILGQKVEFLVSFYNNEISEKSEIFDDQFSVERPDGSNFTLKIRSTKLEDSAMYFCASRDRFFGANVLTFGAGSRLTVL.

The chain combines TRBV5-1 with TRBJ2-3; TRBD1 might be the D (6 bases). The ends were cut back, 4 bases at V and 1 base at J, with 13 bases in the middle. CDR3 length equals 15 residues. Germline CDR1 SGHRS, CDR2 YFSETQ. CDR3 sequence: CASSPRGPGTDTQYF. For the CDR3, the DNA is TGCGCCAGCAGCCCCAGGGGTCCGGGCACAGATACGCAGTATTTT. The whole variable domain, filled in from reference TRBV5-1 and TRBJ2-3, reads KAGVTQTPRYLIKTRGQQVTLSCSPISGHRSVSWYQQTPGQGLQFLFEYFSETQRNKGNFPGRFSGRQFSNSRSEMNVSTLELGDSALYLCASSPRGPGTDTQYFGPGTRLTVL.

In this sample, this clone turned up a few times. The J gene is TRBJ2-7, the V gene TRBV6-2 or TRBV6-3; no clear D. The CDR3 totals 12 residues. V was cut by 0 bases and J by 4 bases, with 4 bases left in between. Germline CDR1 is MNHEY and CDR2 is SVGEGT. The CDR3 DNA reads as TGTGCCAGCAGTTACTCGACTTACGAGCAGTACGTC. It codes for CASSYSTYEQYV.

Turning to this clone: The sample has other DNA sequences that encode this CDR3 too. This sequence joins TRBV5-1 and TRBJ1-3, with D uncertain. Germline lookup yields CDR1 SGHRS and CDR2 YFSETQ. V shed 0 bases and J shed 0 bases, with 7 bases lying between them. CDR3 length: 15 amino acids. The CDR3 DNA is TGCGCCAGCAGCTTGGCCCCAGGCTCTGGAAACACCATATATTTT. Translated: CASSLAPGSGNTIYF.